Below are 5 T cell receptor beta chains sequenced from a single sample in a study of shared clonotypes between healthy human individuals. Only in-frame clones appear in the TCRdb table, and some are missing; sequencing was by immunoSEQ multiplex PCR. In the table there are about 450,000 clones, around 79% of which are singletons. Sequenced sample: PBMCs. These receptors were collected from a woman aged 40 to 50 in good health. Some clones in this sample may be carry-over from other donors' samples.

In its sample, this clone was seen once. The chain joins TRBV9 to TRBJ2-1, with TRBD1 identical over 9 bases. Germline CDR1 and CDR2: SGDLS and YYNGEE. The V and J ends lost 0 bases and 6 bases, in that order; junction bases with no gene match: 4. The CDR3 contains 15 residues. Here the CDR3 reads CASSVGDRDRNEQFF. The CDR3 DNA reads as TGTGCCAGCAGCGTAGGGGACAGGGATCGCAATGAGCAGTTCTTC.

The chain links TRBV7-2 to TRBJ1-3; no reliable D call. V dropped 1 base and J dropped 7 bases, with 17 bases sitting between them. Per germline, CDR1 SGHTA and CDR2 FQGNSA. The CDR3 sequence is 16 residues long. The CDR3 coding sequence is TGTGCCAGCAGCTTAGGAGCGGCAGCTTTCTCGAACACCATATATTTT. This gives the protein CASSLGAAAFSNTIYF.

The chain is built from TRBV5-1 and TRBJ2-5, with unresolved D. The J call is doubtful: the DNA matches TRBJ2-7 better. The length of the CDR3 is 13 residues. Germline V gives CDR1 SGHRS, CDR2 YFSETQ. This chain's CDR3 is CASSLAPTYEQYF. For the CDR3, the DNA is TGCGCCAGCAGCTTGGCGCCCACCTACGAGCAGTACTTC.

V is TRBV9 and J is TRBJ1-2; D gene unclear. The CDR3 contains 16 residues. Deletions cut 0 bases from V and 0 bases from J, with 12 bases between. CDR1 SGDLS and CDR2 YYNGEE come from the germline V gene. The CDR3 DNA sequence: TGTGCCAGCAGCGTAGCGGTTTTTGAAGCTAACTATGGCTACACCTTC. This sequence encodes CASSVAVFEANYGYTF.

DNA for the CDR3: TGTGCCAGCAGTTTACGGTCGTCCCCGTCCTACGAGCAGTACTTC. As protein: CASSLRSSPSYEQYF. The chain couples TRBV27 to TRBJ2-7; the D is unclear. V was trimmed by 2 bases and J by 1 base, leaving 12 bases between them. The CDR3 runs 15 residues. Germline lookup yields CDR1 MNHEY and CDR2 SMNVEV (reference sequence).